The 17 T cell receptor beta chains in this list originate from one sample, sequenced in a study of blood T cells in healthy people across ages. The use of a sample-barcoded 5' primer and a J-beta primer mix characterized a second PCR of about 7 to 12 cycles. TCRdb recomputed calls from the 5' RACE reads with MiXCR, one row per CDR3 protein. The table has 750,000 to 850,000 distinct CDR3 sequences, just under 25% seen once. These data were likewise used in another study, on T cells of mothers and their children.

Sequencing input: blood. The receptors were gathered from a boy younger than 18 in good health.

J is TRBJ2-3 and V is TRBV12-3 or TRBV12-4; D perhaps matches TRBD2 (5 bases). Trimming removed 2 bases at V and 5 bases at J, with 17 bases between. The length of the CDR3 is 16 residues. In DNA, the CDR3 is TGTGCCAGCAGTTTAAGCGGCGCCGTTACGGTAGATACGCAGTATTTT. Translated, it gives CASSLSGAVTVDTQYF.

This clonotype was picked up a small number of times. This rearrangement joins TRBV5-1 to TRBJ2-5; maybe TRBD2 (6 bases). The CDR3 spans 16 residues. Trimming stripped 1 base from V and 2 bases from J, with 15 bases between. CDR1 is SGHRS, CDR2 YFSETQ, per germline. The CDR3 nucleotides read TGCGCCAGCAGCTTGTGGGGTAGCGGCTCACAAGAGACCCAGTACTTC. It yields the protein CASSLWGSGSQETQYF.

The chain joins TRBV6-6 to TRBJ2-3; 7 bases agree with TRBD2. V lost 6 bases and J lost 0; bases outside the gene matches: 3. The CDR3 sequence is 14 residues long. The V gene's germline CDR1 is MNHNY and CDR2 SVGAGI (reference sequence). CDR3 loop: CASRSAGSTDTQYF. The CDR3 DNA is TGTGCCAGCAGATCAGCGGGGAGCACAGATACGCAGTATTTT.

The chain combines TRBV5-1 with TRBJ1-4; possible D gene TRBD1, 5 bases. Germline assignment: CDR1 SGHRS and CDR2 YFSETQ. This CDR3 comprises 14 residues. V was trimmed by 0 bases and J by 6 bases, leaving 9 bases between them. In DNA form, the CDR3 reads TGCGCCAGCAGCTTGGATGGGGCGGATGAAAAACTGTTTTTT. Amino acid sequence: CASSLDGADEKLFF.

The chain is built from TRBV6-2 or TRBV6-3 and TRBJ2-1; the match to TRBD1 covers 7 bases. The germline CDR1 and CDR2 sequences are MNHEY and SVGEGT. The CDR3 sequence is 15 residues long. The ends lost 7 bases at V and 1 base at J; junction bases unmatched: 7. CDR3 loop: CASTADRVSYNEQFF. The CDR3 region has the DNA TGTGCCAGCACCGCAGACAGGGTATCCTACAATGAGCAGTTCTTC.

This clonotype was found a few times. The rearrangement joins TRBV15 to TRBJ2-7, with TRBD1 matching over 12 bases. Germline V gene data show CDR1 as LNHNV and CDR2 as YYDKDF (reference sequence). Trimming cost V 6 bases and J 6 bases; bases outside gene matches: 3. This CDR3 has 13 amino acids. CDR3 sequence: CATRGGQGAEQYF. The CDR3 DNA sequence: TGTGCCACCAGAGGGGGACAGGGGGCCGAGCAGTACTTC. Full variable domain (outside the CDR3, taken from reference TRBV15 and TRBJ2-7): DAMVIQNPRYQVTQFGKPVTLSCSQTLNHNVMYWYQQKSSQAPKLLFHYYDKDFNNEADTPDNFQSRRPNTSFCFLDIRSPGLGDTAMYLCATRGGQGAEQYFGPGTRLTVT.

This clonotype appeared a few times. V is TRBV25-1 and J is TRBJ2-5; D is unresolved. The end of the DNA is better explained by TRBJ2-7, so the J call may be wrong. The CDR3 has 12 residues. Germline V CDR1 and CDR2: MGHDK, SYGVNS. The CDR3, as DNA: TGTGCCAGCAGTGCGGGTTCCCACGAGCAGTACTTC. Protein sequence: CASSAGSHEQYF.

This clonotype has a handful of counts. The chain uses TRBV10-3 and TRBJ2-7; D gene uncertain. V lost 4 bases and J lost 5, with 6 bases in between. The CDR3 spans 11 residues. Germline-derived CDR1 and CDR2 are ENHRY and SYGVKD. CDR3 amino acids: CAISGSDEQYF. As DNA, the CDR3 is TGTGCCATCAGTGGGTCGGACGAGCAGTACTTC.

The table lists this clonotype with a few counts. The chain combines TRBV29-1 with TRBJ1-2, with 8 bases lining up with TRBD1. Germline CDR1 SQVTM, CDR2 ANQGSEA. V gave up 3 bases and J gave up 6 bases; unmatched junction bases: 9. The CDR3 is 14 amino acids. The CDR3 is CSVDAPQGAHGYTF. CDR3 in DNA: TGCAGCGTTGACGCCCCCCAGGGGGCACATGGCTACACCTTC.

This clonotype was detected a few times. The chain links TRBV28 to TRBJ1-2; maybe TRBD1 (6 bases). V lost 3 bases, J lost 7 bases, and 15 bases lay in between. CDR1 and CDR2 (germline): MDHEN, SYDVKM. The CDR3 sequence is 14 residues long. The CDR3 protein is CASSFTGGVGGYTF. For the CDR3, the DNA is TGTGCCAGCAGTTTCACGGGGGGCGTGGGTGGCTACACCTTC.

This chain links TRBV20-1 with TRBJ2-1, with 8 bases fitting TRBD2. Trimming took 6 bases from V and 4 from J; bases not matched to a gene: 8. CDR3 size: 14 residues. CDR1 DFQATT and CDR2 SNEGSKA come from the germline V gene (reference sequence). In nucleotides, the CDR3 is TGCAGTGCCCCCCGGACTAGCAGTTACAATGAGCAGTTCTTC. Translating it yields CSAPRTSSYNEQFF.

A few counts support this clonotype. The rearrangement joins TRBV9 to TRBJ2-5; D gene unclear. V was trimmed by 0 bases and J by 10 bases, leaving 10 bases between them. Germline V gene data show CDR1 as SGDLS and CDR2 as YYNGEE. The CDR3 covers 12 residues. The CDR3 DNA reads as TGTGCCAGCAGCGTAGGGCATGGGGACCAGTACTTC. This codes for CASSVGHGDQYF.

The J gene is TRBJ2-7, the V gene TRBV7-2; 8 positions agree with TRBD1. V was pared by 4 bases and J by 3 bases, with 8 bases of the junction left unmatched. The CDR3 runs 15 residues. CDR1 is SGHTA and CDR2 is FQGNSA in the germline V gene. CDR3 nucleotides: TGTGCCAGCAGCTCGTACGGACAGGGCCTCTACGAGCAGTACTTC. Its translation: CASSSYGQGLYEQYF.

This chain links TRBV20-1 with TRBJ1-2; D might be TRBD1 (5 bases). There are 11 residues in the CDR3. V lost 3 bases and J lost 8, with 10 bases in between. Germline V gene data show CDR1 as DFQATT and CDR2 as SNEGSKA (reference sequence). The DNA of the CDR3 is TGCAGTGCTAGGGGGGGAAACGGCTACACCTTC. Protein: CSARGGNGYTF.

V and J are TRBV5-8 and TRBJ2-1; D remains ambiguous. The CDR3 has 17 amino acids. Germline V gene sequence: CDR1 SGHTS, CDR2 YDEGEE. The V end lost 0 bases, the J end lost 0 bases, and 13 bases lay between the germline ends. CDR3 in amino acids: CASSLDPGGSSYNEQFF. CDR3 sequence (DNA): TGTGCCAGCAGCTTGGATCCAGGTGGAAGCTCCTACAATGAGCAGTTCTTC.

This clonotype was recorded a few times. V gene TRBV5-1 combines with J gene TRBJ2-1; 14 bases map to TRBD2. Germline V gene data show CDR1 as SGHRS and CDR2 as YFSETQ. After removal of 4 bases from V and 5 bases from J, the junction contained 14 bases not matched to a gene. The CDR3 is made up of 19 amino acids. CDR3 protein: CASSRGAGTSGRPHNEQFF. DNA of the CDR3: TGCGCCAGCAGCCGGGGGGCCGGGACTAGCGGGAGACCCCACAATGAGCAGTTCTTC.

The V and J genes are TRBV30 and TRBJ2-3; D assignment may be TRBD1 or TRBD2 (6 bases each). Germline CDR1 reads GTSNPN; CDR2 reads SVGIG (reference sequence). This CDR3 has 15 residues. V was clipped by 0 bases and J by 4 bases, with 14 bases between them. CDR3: CAWSVPRRGADTQYF. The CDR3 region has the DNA TGTGCCTGGAGTGTACCGAGGAGGGGGGCAGATACGCAGTATTTT.